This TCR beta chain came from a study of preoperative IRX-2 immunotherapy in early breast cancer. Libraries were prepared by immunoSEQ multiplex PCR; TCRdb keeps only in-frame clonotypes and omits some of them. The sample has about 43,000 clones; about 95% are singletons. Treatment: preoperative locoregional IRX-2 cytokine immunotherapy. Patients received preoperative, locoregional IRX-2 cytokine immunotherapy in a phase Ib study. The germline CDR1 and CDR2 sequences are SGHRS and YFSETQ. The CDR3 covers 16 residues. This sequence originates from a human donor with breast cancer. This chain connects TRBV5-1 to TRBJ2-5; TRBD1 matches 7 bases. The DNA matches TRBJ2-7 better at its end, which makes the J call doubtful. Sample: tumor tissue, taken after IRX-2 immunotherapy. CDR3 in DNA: TGCGCCAGCAGCTTGGGAGGGGGCGGCAGCTCCTACGAGCAGTACTTC. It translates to CASSLGGGGSSYEQYF.